This T cell receptor (beta chain) was retrieved from a study of blood T cells in healthy people across ages. This clonotype occurred once. Primed by a sample-barcoded 5' primer and a J-beta primer mix, a second PCR proceeded for 7 to 11 cycles. Template switching added a 12-random-nucleotide identifier to every cDNA molecule. Sequencing yielded, for each sample, at least 3 million paired-end reads carrying CDR3. TCRdb called the 5' RACE reads again in MiXCR, with one record for every CDR3 protein. The table has over a million distinct CDR3 sequences, approximately 43% seen once. Researchers isolated at least 6 million PBMCs per sample. Per sample, no less than 5 micrograms of total RNA were extracted. The CDR3 contains 14 residues. After removal of 4 bases from V and 7 bases from J, the junction contained 6 bases not matched to a gene. Germline values: CDR1 SGHTA, CDR2 FQGNSA.

The receptor was derived from a woman between 18 and 30 years old in good health. Sequenced input: blood. This chain links TRBV7-2 with TRBJ1-3; 8 bases align to TRBD1. The CDR3 reads CASSSDRGRNTIYF. The CDR3 DNA follows: TGTGCCAGCAGCTCAGACAGGGGTCGGAACACCATATATTTT.